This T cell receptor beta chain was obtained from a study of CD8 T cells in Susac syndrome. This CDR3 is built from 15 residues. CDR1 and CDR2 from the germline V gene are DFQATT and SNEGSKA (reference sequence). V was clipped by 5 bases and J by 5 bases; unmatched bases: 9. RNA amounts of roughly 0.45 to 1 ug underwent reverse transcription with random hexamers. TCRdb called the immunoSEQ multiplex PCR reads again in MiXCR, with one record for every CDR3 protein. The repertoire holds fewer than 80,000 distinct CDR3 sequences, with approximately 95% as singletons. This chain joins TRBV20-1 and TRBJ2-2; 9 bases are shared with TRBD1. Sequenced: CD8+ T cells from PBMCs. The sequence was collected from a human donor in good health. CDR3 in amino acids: CSAPRDRGWTGELFF. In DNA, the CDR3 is TGCAGTGCTCCCCGAGACAGGGGGTGGACCGGGGAGCTGTTTTTT.